The sequence of this TCR beta chain was determined in a study of CD8 T cells in Susac syndrome. After extraction with the RNeasy kit, 0.5 to 1 ug of the RNA was reverse transcribed using random hexamers. MiXCR was run by TCRdb on the immunoSEQ multiplex PCR reads, yielding one entry per CDR3 protein. There are approximately 190,000 distinct CDR3 sequences in the sample; approximately 93% occur only once, and 0.09% to 0.12% lies in the top ten. This CDR3 has 14 residues. The V gene lost 0 bases and the J gene lost 9 bases, with 14 bases spanning the gap. The germline V gene encodes CDR1 SGHTA and CDR2 FQGNSA.

The sequence came from a human donor in good health. The chain has TRBV7-2 and TRBJ1-1, with D unresolved. The sequencing sample was made of CD4+ T cells from PBMCs. CDR3 bases: TGTGCCAGCAGCTTAGCGAGTGGTGAGTCGAAAGCTTTCTTT. Translated: CASSLASGESKAFF. Full variable domain (remainder filled in from reference TRBV7-2 and TRBJ1-1): GAGVSQSPSNKVTEKGKDVELRCDPISGHTALYWYRQSLGQGLEFLIYFQGNSAPDKSGLPSDRFSAERTGGSVSTLTIQRTQQEDSAVYLCASSLASGESKAFFGQGTRLTVV.